This TCR beta chain is drawn from a study of cytomegalovirus exposure and HLA in healthy donors. Overall study results and limits: Rare sequences made up most TCRs, while some public TCRs were found in many donors. Roughly 170 TCR beta chains were listed as cytomegalovirus-associated.

In the case of this clone: Its matching antigen is unknown.

Per the germline V gene, CDR1 is GTSNPN and CDR2 is SVGIG (reference sequence). The V gene lost 3 bases and the J gene lost 0 bases, with 11 bases spanning the gap. The CDR3 spans 14 residues. The protocol was immunoSEQ multiplex PCR, while the TCRdb copy is restricted to in-frame clones and leaves out a portion. This table holds 250,000 to 350,000 clones, about 90% found once. V gene TRBV30 combines with J gene TRBJ1-1, with a weak D call TRBD1 (5 bases). Input material: PBMCs. The source is a woman aged 30 to 39 in good health and CMV-seropositive. The CDR3 loop is CAWSAGTLNTEAFF. CDR3 DNA: TGTGCCTGGAGCGCCGGGACTTTGAACACTGAAGCTTTCTTT.